The entry that follows covers one T cell receptor beta chain sequence. This sample includes further DNA sequences coding for the same CDR3. The sample comes from a study of T cell responses to AZD1222 COVID-19 vaccine. Second-dose intervals near 4 or 12 weeks were combined. TCRdb keeps only in-frame clones here, not all; method: immunoSEQ multiplex PCR. The sample holds roughly 190,000 clones; 90% to 95% are singletons and the top ten take 1.5% to 2%. CDR3 size: 13 residues. V shed 6 bases and J shed 2 bases, with 10 bases lying between them. The sequence was obtained from an adult who received the AZD1222 COVID-19 vaccine. This chain uses TRBV12-3 or TRBV12-4 with TRBJ2-5; maybe TRBD1 (6 bases). The specimen comprised peripheral blood, sampled 28 days after the second AZD1222 dose. The CDR3 DNA sequence: TGTGCCAGCAGCCGACAGGAACAAGAGACCCAGTACTTC. It encodes CASSRQEQETQYF.